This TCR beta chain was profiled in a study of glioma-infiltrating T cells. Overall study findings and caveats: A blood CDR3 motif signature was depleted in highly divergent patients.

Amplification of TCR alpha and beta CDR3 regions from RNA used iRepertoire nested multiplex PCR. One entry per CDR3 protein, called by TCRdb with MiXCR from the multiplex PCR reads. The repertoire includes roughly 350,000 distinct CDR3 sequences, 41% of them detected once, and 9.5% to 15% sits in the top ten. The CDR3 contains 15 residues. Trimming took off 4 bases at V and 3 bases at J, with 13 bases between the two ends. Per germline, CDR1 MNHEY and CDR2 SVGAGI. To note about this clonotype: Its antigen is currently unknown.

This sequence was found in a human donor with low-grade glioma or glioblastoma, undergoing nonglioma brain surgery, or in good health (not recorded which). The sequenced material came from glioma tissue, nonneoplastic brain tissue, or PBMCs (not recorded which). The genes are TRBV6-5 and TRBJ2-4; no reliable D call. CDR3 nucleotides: TGTGCCAGCAGTTCCTACGAATTGGACAAAAACATTCAGTACTTC. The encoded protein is CASSSYELDKNIQYF.